This T cell receptor (beta chain) was retrieved from a study of blood T cells in healthy people across ages. A second PCR of 7 to 11 cycles used a sample-barcoded 5' primer and a J-beta primer mix. Template switching added a 12-random-nucleotide identifier to every cDNA molecule. TCRdb passed the 5' RACE reads through MiXCR, listing each CDR3 protein once. The profile shows 500,000 to 700,000 distinct CDR3 sequences, approximately 30% of them singletons. Germline trimming cut 10 bases from V and 4 bases from J; bases unmatched to any gene: 9. Germline lookup yields CDR1 SGHTA and CDR2 FQGNSA. The CDR3 runs to 13 residues. This clonotype was found many times. The antigen is unknown. Study outcomes and limitations: As age increased, TCR beta diversity per million T cells fell in a roughly linear fashion.

The sequenced sample consisted of blood. This sequence originates from an elderly woman in good health. The chain recombines TRBV7-2 with TRBJ2-7; 8 nucleotides align to TRBD1. CDR3 loop: CATRGQAAYEQYF. The CDR3 coding sequence is TGTGCCACCAGGGGACAGGCGGCATACGAGCAGTACTTC.